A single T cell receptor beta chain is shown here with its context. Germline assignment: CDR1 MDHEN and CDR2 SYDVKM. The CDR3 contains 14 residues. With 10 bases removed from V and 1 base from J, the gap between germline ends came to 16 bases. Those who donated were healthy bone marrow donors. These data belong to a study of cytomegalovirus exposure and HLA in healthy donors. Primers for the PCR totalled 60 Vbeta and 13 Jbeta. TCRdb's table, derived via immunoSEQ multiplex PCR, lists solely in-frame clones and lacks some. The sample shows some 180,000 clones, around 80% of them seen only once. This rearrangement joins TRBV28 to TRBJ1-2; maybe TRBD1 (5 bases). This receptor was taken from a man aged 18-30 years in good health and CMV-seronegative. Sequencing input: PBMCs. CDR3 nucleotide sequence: TGTGCCACGGGACTGTTCGGCCTTAACTATGGCTACACCTTC. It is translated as CATGLFGLNYGYTF.